This T cell receptor (beta chain) was sequenced during a study of T cells expressing NK-cell markers. As for the study in general: HCMV seropositivity characterized most of the eight sequenced donors, and seronegativity one.

cDNA encoding TCR beta was synthesized via 5'RACE template switching incorporating UMIs. TCRdb derives one entry per CDR3 protein from the 5' RACE reads, leaving out DNA. The table for this sample gives 300,000 to 500,000 distinct CDR3 sequences. Germline V gene lookup returns CDR1 KGHSH and CDR2 LQKENI. This CDR3 has 16 residues. Regarding the study as a whole: Each of roughly six donors carried dominant NKG2C+ clonotypes accounting for about 1.0-7.5% of CD8+ T cells.

Worth noting for this clonotype: Its antigen is not identified.

The TCR originated in a woman aged 45-65 years in good health. The sample was blood T cells: a sorted CD56 or NKG2C T cell subset, CD4+ or CD8+ T cells, or bulk PBMC T cells (not recorded which). V gene TRBV18 combines with J gene TRBJ2-2; TCRdb's D call of TRBD2 is untestable without DNA. CDR3 region: CASSPPRRPNTGELFF.